This TCR beta chain comes out of a study of blood T cell repertoires in COVID-19. Looking at the study overall: The United States, Italy and Spain were the sources of the acute and convalescent COVID-19 samples. In each case, the material was cDNA or gDNA derived from T cells, B-cell-depleted T cells, or PBMCs.

Source study methods: Reference gene primer amplification gave nucleated cell count estimates. Generated by immunoSEQ multiplex PCR, the TCRdb table keeps only in-frame clones and is missing some. V, J and clone size were drawn from that table, and D and trimming were deduced from the DNA. The sample contains over 250,000 clones, just over 90% of which appear only once. CDR1 is SGHVS, CDR2 FQNEAQ, per germline. There are 15 residues in the CDR3. J lost 6 bases, V lost 6 bases, and 9 bases had no gene match. The chain couples TRBV7-8 to TRBJ1-5; 9 bases match TRBD1. Sequenced material: peripheral blood. The source is a woman aged 25 to 39 with COVID-19, enrolled during active disease. The CDR3 DNA reads as TGTGCCAGCAGTTCATTACAGGGGGCACGTCAGCCCCAGCATTTT. It codes for CASSSLQGARQPQHF.